The rows below give T cell receptor beta chains drawn from one sample of a study of T-cell memory formation after mild COVID-19. Using its own MiXCR run on the 5' RACE reads, TCRdb lists one record per CDR3 protein. The top ten hold 25% to 30% of the sample, which has roughly 100,000 distinct CDR3 sequences, more than 15% seen once. Input material: PBMCs or a T cell subset sorted from them (not recorded which). These receptors originate from an adult woman who had mild COVID-19 (a few samples of this study predate the infection). Cell type and time point are not known. CDR3s include the opening cysteine and the closing phenylalanine or tryptophan.

CDR3 length: 11
J gene: TRBJ1-2
V gene: TRBV30
CDR3 protein: CAWKGNYGYTF

CDR3 length: 15
J gene: TRBJ2-7
V gene: TRBV4-2
CDR3 protein: CASSHARQLRDEQYF

CDR3 length: 16
J gene: TRBJ2-3
V gene: TRBV5-1
CDR3 protein: CASSLVGGTITDTQYF

CDR3 length: 15
J gene: TRBJ1-1
V gene: TRBV6-5
CDR3 protein: CASSARDRLNTEAFF

CDR3 length: 12
J gene: TRBJ2-7
V gene: TRBV12-3/TRBV12-4
CDR3 protein: CASSLILSEQYF

CDR3 length: 14
J gene: TRBJ1-6
V gene: TRBV9
CDR3 protein: CASSPWDTNSPLHF

CDR3 length: 13
J gene: TRBJ2-3
V gene: TRBV9
CDR3 protein: CASSAERADTQYF

CDR3 length: 15
J gene: TRBJ2-7
V gene: TRBV3-1
CDR3 protein: CASSQAAGQNYEQYF

CDR3 length: 13
J gene: TRBJ1-2
V gene: TRBV7-9
CDR3 protein: CASVDKVFYGYTF

CDR3 length: 12
J gene: TRBJ1-2
V gene: TRBV7-8
CDR3 protein: CASSLGSYGYTF

CDR3 length: 14
J gene: TRBJ1-2
V gene: TRBV12-3/TRBV12-4
CDR3 protein: CASRNILEADGYTF

CDR3 length: 14
J gene: TRBJ2-6
V gene: TRBV6-2/TRBV6-3
CDR3 protein: CASSESSGANVLTF

CDR3 length: 15
J gene: TRBJ1-5
V gene: TRBV5-8
CDR3 protein: CASSFWGERNQPQHF

CDR3 length: 13
J gene: TRBJ1-2
V gene: TRBV6-5
CDR3 protein: CASKRFGDYGYTF

CDR3 length: 13
J gene: TRBJ2-1
V gene: TRBV6-5
CDR3 protein: CASSYSANNEQFF

CDR3 length: 14
J gene: TRBJ2-7
V gene: TRBV7-6
CDR3 protein: CASSPGLSNYEQYF

CDR3 length: 15
J gene: TRBJ1-2
V gene: TRBV20-1
CDR3 protein: CSAPAKQGTGYGYTF

CDR3 length: 15
J gene: TRBJ2-7
V gene: TRBV14
CDR3 protein: CASSQGTGGVYEQYF

CDR3 length: 12
J gene: TRBJ2-5
V gene: TRBV12-3/TRBV12-4
CDR3 protein: CASRPAQETQYF

CDR3 length: 14
J gene: TRBJ2-7
V gene: TRBV4-1
CDR3 protein: CASSQGGGLYEQYF

CDR3 length: 13
J gene: TRBJ1-1
V gene: TRBV6-1
CDR3 protein: CASSDYLDSSPFF

CDR3 length: 17
J gene: TRBJ2-1
V gene: TRBV11-2
CDR3 protein: CASSPSDQRSSYNEQFF

CDR3 length: 15
J gene: TRBJ1-6
V gene: TRBV20-1
CDR3 protein: CSARGLTGVDSPLHF